Shown below are 30 T cell receptor beta chains from a single sample sequenced in a study of T cells after yellow fever vaccination. One entry per CDR3 protein, called by TCRdb with MiXCR from the 5' RACE reads. This sample carries about 260,000 distinct CDR3 sequences, over 4.5% of them seen once, and the ten largest clones take 2.5% to 4%. Sequenced material: CD4+ T cells sorted from PBMCs, taken on the day of the yellow fever booster vaccination. The origin of the receptors is a man younger than 35 who received the YFV17D yellow fever vaccine.

This clonotype was counted at least ten times. This chain uses TRBV18 with TRBJ2-2; 8 bases are a match to TRBD1. Germline lookup yields CDR1 KGHSH and CDR2 LQKENI. V was clipped by 4 bases and J by 3 bases; unmatched bases: 7. CDR3 length: 16 amino acids. CDR3 amino acids: CASSQDRVGYTGELFF. The CDR3 DNA is TGTGCCAGCTCACAGGACAGGGTCGGATACACCGGGGAGCTGTTTTTT.

The chain joins TRBV10-1 to TRBJ2-3; 7 bases line up with TRBD2. This CDR3 contains 16 residues. V shed 4 bases and J 2 bases; nucleotides not matched to a gene: 9. Looked up from germline, CDR1 is WNHNN and CDR2 is SYGVQD (reference sequence). CDR3 protein: CASSGLAVTYTDTQYF. The CDR3 nucleotides are TGCGCCAGCAGTGGGCTAGCGGTTACCTACACAGATACGCAGTATTTT.

This clonotype was found many times. V gene TRBV6-6 combines with J gene TRBJ1-6, with unresolved D. This CDR3 has 16 residues. Germline assignment: CDR1 MNHNY and CDR2 SVGAGI (reference sequence). Trimming left V 4 bases short and J 0 bases short, with 10 bases between. The CDR3 coding sequence is TGTGCCAGCAGTTCCTCACTGAGCTCCTATAATTCACCCCTCCACTTT. This translates into CASSSSLSSYNSPLHF.

The rearrangement uses TRBV28 and TRBJ1-1; 11 bases are a match to TRBD1. In germline, CDR1 is MDHEN, CDR2 SYDVKM. The ends lost 6 bases at V and 6 bases at J; junction bases unmatched: 6. The CDR3 contains 14 residues. In nucleotides, the CDR3 is TGTGCCAGCAGCAAGGGACAGGGGGGATCTGAAGCTTTCTTT. It codes for CASSKGQGGSEAFF.

This clonotype has at least ten counts. The V gene is TRBV7-3, the J gene TRBJ1-1; D is undetermined. V was trimmed by 5 bases and J by 1 base, leaving 14 bases between them. The CDR3 contains 15 residues. Germline CDR1 reads SGHTA; CDR2 reads FQGTGA. CDR3 sequence reads: CASSPLPAPNTEAFF. The DNA for the CDR3 is TGTGCCAGCAGCCCCCTACCGGCGCCGAACACTGAAGCTTTCTTT. Based on the CDR3 plus reference TRBV7-3 and TRBJ1-1, the full variable domain is GAGVSQTPSNKVTEKGKYVELRCDPISGHTALYWYRQSLGQGPEFLIYFQGTGAADDSGLPNDRFFAVRPEGSVSTLKIQRTERGDSAVYLCASSPLPAPNTEAFFGQGTRLTVV.

The J gene is TRBJ1-2, the V gene TRBV28; no clear D gene. The V gene lost 0 bases and the J gene lost 1 base, with 27 bases spanning the gap. The CDR3 runs to 21 residues. The V gene's germline CDR1 is MDHEN and CDR2 SYDVKM. The CDR3 sequence: CASSLWTNGESTRINNYGYTF. The CDR3 DNA reads TGTGCCAGCAGTTTATGGACCAACGGGGAATCGACCAGAATCAATAACTATGGCTACACCTTC.

This clonotype has at least ten counts. This rearrangement joins TRBV20-1 to TRBJ2-5; D might be TRBD1 or TRBD2, each matching 5 bases. Trimming left V 2 bases short and J 2 bases short, with 12 bases between. CDR1 DFQATT and CDR2 SNEGSKA come from the germline V gene (reference sequence). The CDR3 has 14 amino acids. The CDR3 nucleotides are TGCAGTGCTAGAAAAATCGGGGCTCAAGAGACCCAGTACTTC. This translates into CSARKIGAQETQYF.

This clonotype came up many times. V gene TRBV12-3 or TRBV12-4 combines with J gene TRBJ2-7, with D unclear. The CDR3 is 11 residues long. V was shortened by 8 bases and J by 6 bases, with 11 bases between the two germline ends. Here the CDR3 DNA reads TGTGCCAGCCCTCCCTGGGGCGAGCAGTACGTC. It yields the protein CASPPWGEQYV.

There are a few counts of this clonotype. The chain links TRBV7-2 to TRBJ1-5; no definite D call. The CDR3 totals 13 residues. V was trimmed by 1 base and J by 9 bases, leaving 10 bases between them. CDR1 is SGHTA, CDR2 FQGNSA, per germline. The CDR3 loop reads CASSLELSGPQHF. The DNA for the CDR3 is TGTGCCAGCAGCTTAGAGCTCAGCGGGCCCCAGCATTTT.

The J gene is TRBJ1-5, the V gene TRBV6-5, with unresolved D. The CDR3 runs 13 residues. The ends were cut back, 0 bases at V and 6 bases at J, with 6 bases in the middle. CDR1 and CDR2 (germline): MNHEY, SVGAGI. CDR3 loop: CASSYSRSQPQHF. CDR3 nucleotides: TGTGCCAGCAGTTACTCAAGGAGTCAGCCCCAGCATTTT.

This chain uses TRBV28 with TRBJ1-1; 11 bases are a match to TRBD1. CDR3 size: 16 residues. Germline CDR1 is MDHEN and CDR2 is SYDVKM. V dropped 4 bases and J dropped 4; count of bases not matched to a gene: 8. The CDR3 protein is CASSSIGQGAGTEAFF. As DNA, the CDR3 is TGTGCCAGCAGTTCCATCGGACAGGGGGCGGGCACTGAAGCTTTCTTT. Using reference TRBV28 and TRBJ1-1 for the parts outside the CDR3, the full variable domain is DVKVTQSSRYLVKRTGEKVFLECVQDMDHENMFWYRQDPGLGLRLIYFSYDVKMKEKGDIPEGYSVSREKKERFSLILESASTNQTSMYLCASSSIGQGAGTEAFFGQGTRLTVV.

This clonotype was seen repeatedly, ten times or more. This chain joins TRBV9 and TRBJ1-3; D is unresolved. The germline CDR1 and CDR2 sequences are SGDLS and YYNGEE. V lost 3 bases, J lost 2 bases, and 6 bases lay in between. The CDR3 is 13 amino acids. CDR3 bases: TGTGCCAGCAGCGGTAACGCTGGAAACACCATATATTTT. Its translation is CASSGNAGNTIYF.

In its sample, this clonotype was seen many times. The chain has TRBV7-9 and TRBJ2-1; D remains ambiguous. The CDR3 spans 12 residues. CDR1 is SEHNR, CDR2 FQNEAQ, per germline (reference sequence). The V end lost 3 bases, the J end lost 9 bases, and 9 bases lay between the germline ends. CDR3 DNA: TGTGCCAGCAGCTTGTGGGTGCCTGAGCAGTTCTTC. Translation gives CASSLWVPEQFF.

This clonotype showed up many times. J is TRBJ1-5 and V is TRBV4-1; D remains ambiguous. Per germline, CDR1 MGHRA and CDR2 YSYEKL. V was trimmed by 1 base and J by 2 bases, leaving 9 bases between them. This CDR3 has 15 amino acids. Written as DNA, the CDR3 is TGCGCCAGCAGCCAAGGCGGGAGAGGCAATCAGCCCCAGCATTTT. It specifies CASSQGGRGNQPQHF.

The chain joins TRBV20-1 to TRBJ1-1; weak D call: TRBD1 (5 bases). This CDR3 has 13 amino acids. The germline V gene encodes CDR1 DFQATT and CDR2 SNEGSKA (reference sequence). The V and J ends lost 5 bases and 2 bases respectively, with 12 bases between them. CDR3 region: CSALRTPNTEAFF. Written as DNA, the CDR3 is TGCAGTGCTCTCAGGACACCTAACACTGAAGCTTTCTTT.

The chain carries TRBV6-2 or TRBV6-3 and TRBJ2-1; D could derive from TRBD1 or TRBD2 (6 bases each). The V end lost 7 bases, the J end lost 2 bases, and 9 bases lay between the germline ends. The CDR3 is 13 amino acids. Looked up from germline, CDR1 is MNHEY and CDR2 is SVGEGT. The CDR3 DNA sequence: TGTGCCAGCACGGGGGCAGCCTACAATGAGCAGTTCTTC. Translation gives CASTGAAYNEQFF.

The chain employs TRBV6-1 and TRBJ2-7, with D tentatively TRBD1 or TRBD2 (5 bases each). Germline assignment: CDR1 MNHNS and CDR2 SASEGT. The CDR3 covers 14 residues. Trimming cost V 3 bases and J 4 bases, with 13 bases left between them. CDR3 nucleotide sequence: TGTGCCAGCAGTGACCGGGACGGTAGTTACGAGCAGTACGTC. This codes for CASSDRDGSYEQYV.

In this sample, this clonotype turned up a few times. CDR3 nucleotides: TGTGCCAGCAGCCCGGGTTCGGGAGGGTATCAGCCCCAGCATTTT. It yields the protein CASSPGSGGYQPQHF. The rearrangement links TRBV6-5 to TRBJ1-5, with D hard to call. The germline V gene has CDR1 MNHEY and CDR2 SVGAGI. Trimming stripped 6 bases from V and 5 bases from J, with 17 bases between. This CDR3 comprises 15 residues.

This clonotype has just a few counts. The chain links TRBV5-5 to TRBJ1-5; D might be TRBD1 (6 bases). The germline V gene has CDR1 SGHKS and CDR2 YYEKEE (reference sequence). This CDR3 comprises 14 residues. V was clipped by 4 bases and J by 5 bases, with 13 bases between them. The CDR3: CASSRDTGYQPQHF. For the CDR3, the DNA is TGTGCCAGCAGCCGCGACACAGGGTATCAGCCCCAGCATTTT.

The V and J genes are TRBV20-1 and TRBJ1-2; TRBD1 agrees at 8 bases. CDR1 is DFQATT, CDR2 SNEGSKA, per germline (reference sequence). The CDR3 totals 17 residues. V gave up 1 base and J gave up 6 bases; unmatched junction bases: 16. The CDR3 loop reads CSARVFGQGAGTDGYTF. As DNA, the CDR3 is TGCAGTGCTAGAGTCTTCGGGCAGGGGGCTGGTACGGATGGCTACACCTTC.

The CDR3 DNA reads as TGTGCCACCAGTGCAGGGGTCGGTCAGCCCCAGCATTTT. The encoded protein is CATSAGVGQPQHF. The chain employs TRBV24-1 and TRBJ1-5, with a possible D match to TRBD1 (6 bases). This CDR3 comprises 13 residues. The germline V gene has CDR1 KGHDR and CDR2 SFDVKD. Trimming cost V 5 bases and J 6 bases, with 10 bases left between them.

This clonotype has at least ten counts. The rearrangement uses TRBV9 and TRBJ2-3; D unclear. Trimming removed 0 bases from V and 0 bases from J, with 8 bases in between. The germline CDR1 and CDR2 sequences are SGDLS and YYNGEE. The CDR3 has 15 residues. Written as DNA, the CDR3 is TGTGCCAGCAGCGTAGACCCGTTGAGCACAGATACGCAGTATTTT. Translating it yields CASSVDPLSTDTQYF.

This chain uses TRBV12-5 with TRBJ2-1; TRBD1 is a possible D gene (6 bases). Trimming took off 0 bases at V and 5 bases at J, with 8 bases between the two ends. The CDR3 runs 14 residues. Germline CDR1 and CDR2: LGHNT and FRNRAP. CDR3 amino acids: CASGLVHRDNEQFF. The CDR3, as DNA: TGTGCTAGTGGTTTGGTACACAGGGACAATGAGCAGTTCTTC.

This clonotype was counted between two and nine times. This chain joins TRBV9 and TRBJ2-1; TRBD1 matches at 8 bases. This CDR3 is built from 16 residues. CDR1 is SGDLS and CDR2 is YYNGEE in the germline V gene. V was clipped by 1 base and J by 8 bases; unmatched bases: 11. The CDR3 nucleotides read TGTGCCAGCAGCGTACTGGGACAGGCTGGAGGACATGAGCAGTTCTTC. Translating gives CASSVLGQAGGHEQFF. Supplemented by reference TRBV9 and TRBJ2-1, the full variable domain reads DSGVTQTPKHLITATGQRVTLRCSPRSGDLSVYWYQQSLDQGLQFLIQYYNGEERAKGNILERFSAQQFPDLHSELNLSSLELGDSALYFCASSVLGQAGGHEQFFGPGTRLTVL.

The sample holds a few counts of this clonotype. The J gene is TRBJ1-2, the V gene TRBV6-5; D call uncertain. Germline assignment: CDR1 MNHEY and CDR2 SVGAGI. There are 15 residues in the CDR3. V shed 6 bases and J shed 2 bases, with 16 bases lying between them. CDR3 sequence reads: CASRTLGRSNYGYTF. CDR3 in DNA: TGTGCCAGCAGGACATTAGGACGGTCAAACTATGGCTACACCTTC.

This clonotype has only a few counts. The chain joins TRBV7-9 to TRBJ1-3; TRBD1 is a possible D gene (5 bases). This CDR3 is built from 14 residues. Between the trimmed V and J ends, which lost 8 bases and 4 bases, there was a span of 15 bases. The germline gives CDR1 SEHNR, CDR2 FQNEAQ (reference sequence). In DNA form, the CDR3 reads TGTGCCAGCGGTTCTGGGACGCAGGGAAACACCATATATTTT. This sequence encodes CASGSGTQGNTIYF.

This clonotype showed up many times. The chain carries TRBV12-3 or TRBV12-4 and TRBJ1-1; unclear D gene. V gave up 2 bases and J gave up 0 bases, with 7 bases separating them. The CDR3 spans 14 residues. CDR3 amino acids: CASSLFGMNTEAFF. CDR3 nucleotide sequence: TGTGCCAGCAGTTTATTCGGGATGAACACTGAAGCTTTCTTT.

This clonotype was counted at least ten times. Germline and junction disagree at one end, which may indicate a read error. The J gene is TRBJ2-5, the V gene TRBV28, with a tentative D call TRBD1 (5 bases). CDR3 size: 15 residues. Germline V lookup: CDR1 MDHEN, CDR2 SYDVKM. The CDR3 reads CASSIWTRVGETQYF. CDR3 sequence (DNA): TGTGCCAGCAGTATATGGACAAGGGTAGGAGAGACCCAGTACTTC.

This clonotype showed up just a few times. The gene calls are TRBV19 and TRBJ1-2; 7 bases are a match to TRBD1. Trimming took 7 bases from V and 3 from J; bases not matched to a gene: 11. CDR3 length equals 15 residues. Germline CDR1 is LNHDA and CDR2 is SQIVND (reference sequence). CDR3 region: CASKASTGIYYGYTF. The DNA for the CDR3 is TGTGCCAGTAAAGCTTCGACAGGGATCTACTATGGCTACACCTTC.

This clonotype was recorded many times. The chain recombines TRBV11-2 with TRBJ2-5, with a weak D call TRBD1 (5 bases). The CDR3 sequence is 14 residues long. V was cut by 1 base and J by 7 bases, with 13 bases left in between. Germline V gives CDR1 SGHAT, CDR2 FQNNGV. The CDR3 spells CASSLAQGARTQYF. The DNA for the CDR3 is TGTGCCAGCAGCTTAGCTCAGGGTGCCAGGACCCAGTACTTC.